The source of this TCR beta chain is a study of T cells after yellow fever vaccination. On the study more broadly: Preparing low-cell-number fractions relied on SMART-Seq v4 Ultra Low Input.

The study, taken as a whole, reports: A limited proportion of clonotypes was detected within both the CD4 and CD8 compartments. The presence of abundant clonotypes contaminating from the bulk population was possible in FACS-sorted repertoires.

As TCR cDNA was made by 5'RACE template switching, a universal primer site and UMIs were added. TCRdb re-called the 5' RACE reads through MiXCR, storing one row per CDR3 protein. The repertoire holds under 250,000 distinct CDR3 sequences, with 3.2% as singletons. This clonotype was seen many times. What it recognizes is unknown. CDR3 length: 15 residues. Germline CDR1 and CDR2: SGHTA and FQGTGA. The J segment lost 5 bases and the V segment lost 2 bases, leaving 5 bases of the junction unmatched. Material: CD4+ T cells sorted from PBMCs, obtained 10 days after the yellow fever booster vaccination. The rearrangement uses TRBV7-3 and TRBJ2-1; TRBD2 agrees at 8 bases. This TCR came from a man between 18 and 35 years old who received the YFV17D yellow fever vaccine. CDR3 bases: TGTGCCAGCAGCTTAGAGGGCGGGGGGAACAATGAGCAGTTCTTC. Translation gives CASSLEGGGNNEQFF.